The rows below give T cell receptor beta chains drawn from one sample of a study of blood T cell repertoires in COVID-19. The table came from immunoSEQ multiplex PCR; TCRdb's copy has only in-frame clones and leaves some out. This sample has hundreds of thousands of clones; almost 85% occur once, and the top ten carry 5.1%. Sequencing used peripheral blood. These receptors all come from a man aged 45 to 65 with COVID-19, enrolled during active disease. Both conserved end residues are trimmed from each CDR3.

V: TRBV30; length: 13; J: TRBJ1-1; CDR3: AWKATGQGYTEAF
V: TRBV6-1; length: 15; J: TRBJ1-6; CDR3: ASSAGTGAQDNSPLH
V: TRBV7-3; length: 11; J: TRBJ2-7; CDR3: ASRYPGNYEQY
V: TRBV3-1/TRBV3-2; length: 13; J: TRBJ2-7; CDR3: ASSLGRRGTYEQY
V: TRBV30; length: 12; J: TRBJ2-7; CDR3: AWSVTGQGGEQY
V: TRBV18; length: 14; J: TRBJ1-5; CDR3: ASSQIRPGKGQPQH
V: TRBV24-1; length: 14; J: TRBJ2-1; CDR3: ATSDPGQGAGNEQF
V: TRBV7-2; length: 16; J: TRBJ1-6; CDR3: ASSPRRTGGKYNSPLH
V: TRBV10-1; length: 12; J: TRBJ1-1; CDR3: ASSETTLNTEAF
V: TRBV4-1; length: 13; J: TRBJ1-4; CDR3: ASSPEEAFNEKLF
V: TRBV30; length: 12; J: TRBJ2-7; CDR3: AWSVRGGGNEQY
V: TRBV10-3; length: 15; J: TRBJ2-2; CDR3: AISGKYGQGNTGELF
V: TRBV20-1; length: 12; J: TRBJ1-5; CDR3: SASAGGLGQPQH
V: TRBV29-1; length: 11; J: TRBJ2-3; CDR3: SLQGTRTDTQY
V: TRBV5-4; length: 13; J: TRBJ2-2; CDR3: ASRPGTVNTGELF
V: TRBV5-5; length: 11; J: TRBJ1-1; CDR3: ASSLGGNTEAF
V: TRBV7-9; length: 13; J: TRBJ1-6; CDR3: ASSGIDRANSPLH
V: TRBV6-6; length: 15; J: TRBJ1-4; CDR3: ASSLGTGGNFNEKLF
V: TRBV24-1; length: 12; J: TRBJ1-2; CDR3: ATSDPGHSYGYT
V: TRBV5-1; length: 13; J: TRBJ1-1; CDR3: ASSLLGRGSTEAF
V: TRBV18; length: 10; J: TRBJ1-5; CDR3: ASSDTNQPQH
V: TRBV10-3; length: 11; J: TRBJ2-5; CDR3: AISATGLETQY
V: TRBV20-1; length: 10; J: TRBJ1-5; CDR3: SASDGLRPQH
V: TRBV5-1; length: 13; J: TRBJ2-1; CDR3: ASSLGTVPGNEQF
V: TRBV4-2; length: 16; J: TRBJ1-3; CDR3: ASSQGGTGTYSGNTIY
V: TRBV28; length: 12; J: TRBJ1-2; CDR3: ASKRYRELSGYT
V: TRBV2; length: 12; J: TRBJ1-1; CDR3: ASRPHRDGTEAF
V: TRBV5-1; length: 13; J: TRBJ1-1; CDR3: ASSLAVGRMTEAF
V: TRBV3-1/TRBV3-2; length: 13; J: TRBJ1-6; CDR3: ASSRQAVYNSPLH
V: TRBV29-1; length: 12; J: TRBJ2-5; CDR3: SVAPTFSGETQY
V: TRBV7-9; length: 10; J: TRBJ1-3; CDR3: ASSFSGNTIY
V: TRBV3-1/TRBV3-2; length: 12; J: TRBJ1-3; CDR3: ASSPSRPGNTIY
V: TRBV18; length: 13; J: TRBJ1-6; CDR3: ASSPHRSHNSPLH
V: TRBV10-3; length: 12; J: TRBJ1-2; CDR3: AISELGTGTRYT